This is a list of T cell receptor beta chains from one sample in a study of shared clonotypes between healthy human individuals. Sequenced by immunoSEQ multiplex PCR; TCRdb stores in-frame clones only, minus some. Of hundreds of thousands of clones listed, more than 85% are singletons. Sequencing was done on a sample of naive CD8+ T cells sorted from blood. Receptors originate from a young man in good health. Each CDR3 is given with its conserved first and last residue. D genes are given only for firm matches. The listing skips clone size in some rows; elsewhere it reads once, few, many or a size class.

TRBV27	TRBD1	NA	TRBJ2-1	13	TGTGCCAGCAGCGACAGGGGGTTCGGTGAGCAGTTCTTC	CASSDRGFGEQFF
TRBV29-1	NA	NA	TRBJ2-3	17	TGCAGCGTTAACCCCCAGCGGGACAATGAGCTCACAGATACGCAGTATTTT	CSVNPQRDNELTDTQYF
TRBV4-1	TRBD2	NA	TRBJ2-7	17	TGCGCCAGCAGCCAAAGTTCGGGGGAGGGCCGTCTGTACGAGCAGTACTTC	CASSQSSGEGRLYEQYF
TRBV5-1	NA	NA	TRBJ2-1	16	TGCGCCAGCAGCCGAGCTGTGTTGGGATCCTACAATGAGCAGTTCTTC	CASSRAVLGSYNEQFF
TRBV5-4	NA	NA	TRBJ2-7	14	TGTGCCAGCAGCCCTGGGCAGGATCCCTACGAGCAGTACTTC	CASSPGQDPYEQYF
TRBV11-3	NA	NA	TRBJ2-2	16	TGTGCCAGCAGTTCCCATAAGGGATCCAACACCGGGGAGCTGTTTTTT	CASSSHKGSNTGELFF
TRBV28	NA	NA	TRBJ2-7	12	TGTGCCAGCAGCCCCTCCGCCTACGAGCAGTACTTC	CASSPSAYEQYF
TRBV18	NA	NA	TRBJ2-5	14	TGTGCCAGCTCACCACAATCAGGAGAAGAGACCCAGTACTTC	CASSPQSGEETQYF
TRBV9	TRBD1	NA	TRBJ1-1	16	TGTGCCAGCAGCGTAGGACAGGGGATGCGGAACACTGAAGCTTTCTTT	CASSVGQGMRNTEAFF
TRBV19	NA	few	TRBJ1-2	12	TGTGCCAGTACTCCGGACAGCTATGGCTACACCTTC	CASTPDSYGYTF
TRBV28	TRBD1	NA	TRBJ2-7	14	TGTGCCAGTCGAACAGGGGGCTTCGACTACGAGCAGTACTTC	CASRTGGFDYEQYF
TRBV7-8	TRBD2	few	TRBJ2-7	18	TGTGCCAGCAGCCCCACGGGGGGGGGCGGGAGGGCCCTGGACGAGCAGTACTTC	CASSPTGGGGRALDEQYF
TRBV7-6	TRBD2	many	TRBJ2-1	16	TGTGCCAGCAGCCCCTTAGCGGGGACCCTTTCCCATGAGCAGTTCTTC	CASSPLAGTLSHEQFF
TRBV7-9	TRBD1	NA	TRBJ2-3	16	TGTGCCAGCAGCTTTTTTACAGGGGGTAGGGCAGATACGCAGTATTTT	CASSFFTGGRADTQYF
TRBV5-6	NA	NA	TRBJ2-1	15	TGTGCCAGCAGCTTGGAGGGGTTCAGGTACAATGAGCAGTTCTTC	CASSLEGFRYNEQFF
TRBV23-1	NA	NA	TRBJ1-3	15	TGCGCCAGCAGGAGGGGCCCGAGCTCTGGAAACACCATATATTTT	CASRRGPSSGNTIYF
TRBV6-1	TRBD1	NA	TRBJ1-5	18	TGTGCCAGCAGTGTTGGGGCCAGGGGGGTCGAGGACAATCAGCCCCAGCATTTT	CASSVGARGVEDNQPQHF
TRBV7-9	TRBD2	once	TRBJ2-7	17	TGTGCCAGCAGCGCCCCGGGAGGGGAGCGGGACTCCTACGAGCAGTACTTC	CASSAPGGERDSYEQYF
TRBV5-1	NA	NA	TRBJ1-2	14	TGCGCCAGCAGCTTGGGAACAGGAGACTATGGCTACACCTTC	CASSLGTGDYGYTF
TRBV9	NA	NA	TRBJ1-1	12	TGTGCCAGCAGCGTAGGGGACGCTGAAGCTTTCTTT	CASSVGDAEAFF
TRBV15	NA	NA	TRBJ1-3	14	TGTGCCACCAGCAGTGGGTCCTCTGGAAACACCATATATTTT	CATSSGSSGNTIYF
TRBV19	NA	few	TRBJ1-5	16	TGTGCCAGTAGTATTAAACGGGGTGGCAGCAATCAGCCCCAGCATTTT	CASSIKRGGSNQPQHF
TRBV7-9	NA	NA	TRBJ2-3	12	TGTGCCAGCAGCCCAACAGGTCAGGGGCAGTATTTT	CASSPTGQGQYF
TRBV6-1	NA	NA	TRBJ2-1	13	TGTGCCACCAATGATTATTCCTACAATGAGCAGTTCTTC	CATNDYSYNEQFF
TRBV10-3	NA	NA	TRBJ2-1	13	TGTGCCACGGGGGAGACAGGGTCAGGTGAGCAGTTCTTC	CATGETGSGEQFF
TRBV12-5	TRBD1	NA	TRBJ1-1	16	TGTGCTAGTGGTTTGGACGGGGACAGGGGATTGTCTGAAGCTTTCTTT	CASGLDGDRGLSEAFF